Here is one T cell receptor beta chain with its context. Its antigen is as yet unknown. The data stem from a study of OX40 agonist ivuxolimab in advanced cancers. As for the study in general: An anti-OX40 (CD134) antibody with agonistic activity, ivuxolimab, was administered to patients. Subjects had a mean age of about 57 years, with a range of roughly 23 to 80; around 83% were male.

Profiling relied on immunoSEQ multiplex PCR, and the TCRdb table lists in-frame clones only, not all of them. The sample lists 45,000 to 65,000 clones, over 75% occurring once. CDR3 length: 18 amino acids. Germline lookup yields CDR1 MDHEN and CDR2 SYDVKM. V lost 3 bases, J lost 3 bases, and 14 bases stayed unmatched. The study, taken as a whole, reports: No determination was made of the antigen specificity of the expanded peripheral T cells.

The material sequenced was CD4+ or CD8+ T cells sorted from blood, taken in a trial of the OX40 agonist ivuxolimab. The V call is TRBV28, the J call TRBJ1-1; 9 bases are a match to TRBD1. The sequence came from an adult with an advanced solid tumor such as melanoma, head and neck, liver or kidney cancer. The CDR3 DNA follows: TGTGCCAGCAGTTTTCGGGACAGGGTGGTAGGTACGGACACTGAAGCTTTCTTT. Encoded protein: CASSFRDRVVGTDTEAFF. The complete variable domain, with remaining parts taken from reference TRBV28 and TRBJ1-1, reads DVKVTQSSRYLVKRTGEKVFLECVQDMDHENMFWYRQDPGLGLRLIYFSYDVKMKEKGDIPEGYSVSREKKERFSLILESASTNQTSMYLCASSFRDRVVGTDTEAFFGQGTRLTVV.